The source of this T cell receptor (beta chain) is a study of CD8+ T cells in alopecia areata. It was cDNA, reverse transcribed from extracted RNA, that served as the sequencing template. Assay used: immunoSEQ multiplex PCR; TCRdb lists only in-frame clones, some missing. The sample has about 210,000 clones, 43% seen once; the top ten hold about 2.6%. In germline, CDR1 is SGHVS, CDR2 FQNEAQ. The CDR3 has 14 residues. Trimming cost V 4 bases and J 4 bases; bases outside gene matches: 5. This clone was recorded a few times. Treatment reported: oral pan-JAK inhibitor, 5-10 mg twice daily. The V call is TRBV7-8, the J call TRBJ2-5; 8 bases are a match to TRBD2. Sequences were derived from CD4+ T cells sorted from blood, sampled around week 37, from a patient treated with tofacitinib. The TCR was taken from a human donor with alopecia areata. CDR3 nucleotides: TGTGCCAGCAGCTATAGCGGGATAAGAGAGACCCAGTACTTC. Amino acids: CASSYSGIRETQYF.